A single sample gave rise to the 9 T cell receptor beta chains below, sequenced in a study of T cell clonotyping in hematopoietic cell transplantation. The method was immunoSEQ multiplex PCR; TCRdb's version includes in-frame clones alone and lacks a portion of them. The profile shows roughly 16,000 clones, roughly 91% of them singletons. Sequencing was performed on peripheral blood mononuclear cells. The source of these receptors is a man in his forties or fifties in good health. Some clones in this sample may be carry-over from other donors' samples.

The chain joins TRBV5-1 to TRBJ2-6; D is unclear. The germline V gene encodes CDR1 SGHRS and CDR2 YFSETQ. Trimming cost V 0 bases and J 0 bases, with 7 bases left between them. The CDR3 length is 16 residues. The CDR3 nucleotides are TGCGCCAGCAGCTTGGCACCGCTCTCTGGGGCCAACGTCCTGACTTTC. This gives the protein CASSLAPLSGANVLTF.

The CDR3 DNA reads as TGCAGTGCCCCGACTTACTACGAGCAGTACTTC. Encoded protein: CSAPTYYEQYF. The chain has TRBV20-1 and TRBJ2-7; D ambiguous. This CDR3 is 11 amino acids long. Germline V gene data show CDR1 as DFQATT and CDR2 as SNEGSKA (reference sequence). The V gene lost 6 bases and the J gene lost 3 bases, with 9 bases spanning the gap.

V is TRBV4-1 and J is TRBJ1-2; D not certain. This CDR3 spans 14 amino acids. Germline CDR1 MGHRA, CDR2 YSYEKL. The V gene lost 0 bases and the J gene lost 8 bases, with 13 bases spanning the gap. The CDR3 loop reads CASSQDGAGVGYTF. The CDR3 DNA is TGCGCCAGCAGCCAAGATGGTGCCGGGGTAGGCTACACCTTC.

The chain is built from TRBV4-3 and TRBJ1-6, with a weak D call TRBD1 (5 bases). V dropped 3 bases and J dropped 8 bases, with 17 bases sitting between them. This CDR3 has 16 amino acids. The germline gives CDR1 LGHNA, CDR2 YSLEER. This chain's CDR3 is CASSQVRGGSDSPLHF. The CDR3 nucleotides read TGCGCCAGCAGCCAGGTTCGGGGGGGGAGTGATTCACCCCTCCACTTT.

CDR3 bases: TGTGCCAGCAAGACACGGGAGACCCAGTACTTC. Amino acid sequence: CASKTRETQYF. The chain combines TRBV6-5 with TRBJ2-5; no firm D call. Germline V lookup: CDR1 MNHEY, CDR2 SVGAGI. The V and J ends lost 7 bases and 5 bases respectively, with 8 bases between them. This CDR3 region has 11 residues.

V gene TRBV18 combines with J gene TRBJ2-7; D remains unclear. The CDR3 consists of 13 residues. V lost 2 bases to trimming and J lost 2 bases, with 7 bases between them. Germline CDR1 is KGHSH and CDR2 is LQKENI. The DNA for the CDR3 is TGTGCCAGCTCACCAGGGCCAACCTACGAGCAGTACTTC. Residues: CASSPGPTYEQYF.

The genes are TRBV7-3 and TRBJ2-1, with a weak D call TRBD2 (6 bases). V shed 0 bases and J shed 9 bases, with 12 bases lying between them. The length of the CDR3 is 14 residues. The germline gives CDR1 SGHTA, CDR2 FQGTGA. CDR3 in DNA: TGTGCCAGCAGCTTAACGTCGGGACTTGTTGAGCAGTTCTTC. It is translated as CASSLTSGLVEQFF. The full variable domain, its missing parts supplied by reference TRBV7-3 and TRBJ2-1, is GAGVSQTPSNKVTEKGKYVELRCDPISGHTALYWYRQSLGQGPEFLIYFQGTGAADDSGLPNDRFFAVRPEGSVSTLKIQRTERGDSAVYLCASSLTSGLVEQFFGPGTRLTVL.

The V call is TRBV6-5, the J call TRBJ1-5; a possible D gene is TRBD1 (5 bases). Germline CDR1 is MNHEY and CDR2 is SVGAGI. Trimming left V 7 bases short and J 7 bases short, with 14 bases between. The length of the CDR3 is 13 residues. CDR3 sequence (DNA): TGTGCCAGCAACCAAACCGGGGGACAGCCCCAGCATTTT. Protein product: CASNQTGGQPQHF.

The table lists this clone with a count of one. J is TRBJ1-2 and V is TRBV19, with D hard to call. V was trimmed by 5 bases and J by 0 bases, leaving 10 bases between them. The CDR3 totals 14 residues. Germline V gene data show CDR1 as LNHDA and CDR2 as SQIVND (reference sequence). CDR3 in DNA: TGTGCCAGTAGTGGCCTGGCTCCTAACTATGGCTACACCTTC. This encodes CASSGLAPNYGYTF.